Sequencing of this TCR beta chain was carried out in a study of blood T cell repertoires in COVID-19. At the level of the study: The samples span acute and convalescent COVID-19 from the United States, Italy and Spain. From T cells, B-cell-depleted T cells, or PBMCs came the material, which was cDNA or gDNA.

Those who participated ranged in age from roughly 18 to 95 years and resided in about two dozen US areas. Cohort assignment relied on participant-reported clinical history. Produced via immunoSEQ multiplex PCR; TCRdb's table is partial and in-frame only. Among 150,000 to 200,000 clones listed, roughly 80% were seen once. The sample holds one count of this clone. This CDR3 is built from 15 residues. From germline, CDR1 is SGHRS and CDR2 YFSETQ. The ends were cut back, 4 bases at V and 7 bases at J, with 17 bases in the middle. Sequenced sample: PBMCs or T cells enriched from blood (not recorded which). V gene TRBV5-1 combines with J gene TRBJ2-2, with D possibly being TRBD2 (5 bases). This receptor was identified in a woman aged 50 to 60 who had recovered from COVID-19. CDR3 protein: CASSVQPGGGGELFF. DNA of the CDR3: TGCGCCAGCAGCGTCCAACCCGGAGGAGGCGGGGAGCTGTTTTTT.